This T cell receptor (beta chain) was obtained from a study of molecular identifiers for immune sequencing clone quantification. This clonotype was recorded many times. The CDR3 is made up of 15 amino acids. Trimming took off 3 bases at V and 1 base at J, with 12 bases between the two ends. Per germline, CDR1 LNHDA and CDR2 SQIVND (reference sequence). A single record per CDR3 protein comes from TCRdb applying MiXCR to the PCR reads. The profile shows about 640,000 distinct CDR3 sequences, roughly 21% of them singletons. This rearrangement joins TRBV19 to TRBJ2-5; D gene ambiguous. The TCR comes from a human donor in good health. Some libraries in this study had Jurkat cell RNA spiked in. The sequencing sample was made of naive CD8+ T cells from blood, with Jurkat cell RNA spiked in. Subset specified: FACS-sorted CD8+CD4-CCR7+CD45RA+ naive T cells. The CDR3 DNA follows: TGTGCCAGTAGTATCCTCGCCGACACCCAAGAGACCCAGTACTTC. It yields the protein CASSILADTQETQYF.